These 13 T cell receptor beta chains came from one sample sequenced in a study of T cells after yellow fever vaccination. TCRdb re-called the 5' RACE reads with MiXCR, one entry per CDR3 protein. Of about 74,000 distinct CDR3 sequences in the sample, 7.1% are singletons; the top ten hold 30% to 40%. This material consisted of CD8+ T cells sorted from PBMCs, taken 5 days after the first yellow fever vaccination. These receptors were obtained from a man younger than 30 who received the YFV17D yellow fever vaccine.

CDR3 DNA: TGTGCCAGCAGCTCACCGGACAGGCCCTACGAGCAGTACGTC. It encodes CASSSPDRPYEQYV. The chain carries TRBV7-9 and TRBJ2-7; 7 bases are shared with TRBD1. J lost 2 bases, V lost 4 bases, and 5 bases had no gene match. Germline V gene data show CDR1 as SEHNR and CDR2 as FQNEAQ (reference sequence). The CDR3 runs 14 residues.

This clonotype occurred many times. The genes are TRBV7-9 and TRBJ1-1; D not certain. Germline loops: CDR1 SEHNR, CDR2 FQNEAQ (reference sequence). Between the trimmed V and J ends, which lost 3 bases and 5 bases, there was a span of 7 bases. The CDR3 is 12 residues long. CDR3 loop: CASSFVGTEAFF. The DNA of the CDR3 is TGTGCCAGCAGCTTTGTGGGAACTGAAGCTTTCTTT.

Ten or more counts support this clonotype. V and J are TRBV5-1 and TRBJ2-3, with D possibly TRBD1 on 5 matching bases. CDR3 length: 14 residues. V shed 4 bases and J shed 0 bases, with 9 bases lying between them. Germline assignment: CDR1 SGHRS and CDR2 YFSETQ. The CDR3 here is CASSTNRSTDTQYF. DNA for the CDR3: TGCGCCAGCAGCACCAACAGGAGCACAGATACGCAGTATTTT.

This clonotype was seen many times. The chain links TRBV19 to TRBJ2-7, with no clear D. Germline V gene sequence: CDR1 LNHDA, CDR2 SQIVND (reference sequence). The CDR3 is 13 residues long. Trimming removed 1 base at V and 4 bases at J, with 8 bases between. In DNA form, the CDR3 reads TGTGCCAGTAGTATAGGGATACTATACGAGCAGTACTTC. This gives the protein CASSIGILYEQYF.

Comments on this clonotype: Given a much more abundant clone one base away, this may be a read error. The CDR3 loop is CAISPGTGGTTDTQYF. Here the CDR3 DNA reads TGCGCCATCAGCCCTGGGACAGGGGGAACCACAGATACGCAGTATTTT. This chain uses TRBV5-1 with TRBJ2-3, with 11 bases aligning to TRBD1. The CDR3 sequence is 16 residues long. CDR1 is SGHRS and CDR2 is YFSETQ in the germline V gene.

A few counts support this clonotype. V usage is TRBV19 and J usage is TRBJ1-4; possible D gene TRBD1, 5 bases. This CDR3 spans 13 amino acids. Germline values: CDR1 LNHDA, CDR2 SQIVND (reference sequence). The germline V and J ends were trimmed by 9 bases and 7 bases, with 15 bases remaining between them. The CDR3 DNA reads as TGTGCCAGCACATCAGGGTTTTTTGAAAAACTGTTTTTT. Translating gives CASTSGFFEKLFF. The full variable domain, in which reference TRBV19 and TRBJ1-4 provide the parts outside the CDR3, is DGGITQSPKYLFRKEGQNVTLSCEQNLNHDAMYWYRQDPGQGLRLIYYSQIVNDFQKGDIAEGYSVSREKKESFPLTVTSAQKNPTAFYLCASTSGFFEKLFFGSGTQLSVL.

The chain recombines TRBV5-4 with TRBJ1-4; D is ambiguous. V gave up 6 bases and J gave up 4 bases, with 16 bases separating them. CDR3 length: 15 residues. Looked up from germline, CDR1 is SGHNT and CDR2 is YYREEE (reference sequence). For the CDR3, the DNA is TGTGCCAGCAATCAGAGCGGACGCTATAATGAAAAACTGTTTTTT. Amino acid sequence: CASNQSGRYNEKLFF.

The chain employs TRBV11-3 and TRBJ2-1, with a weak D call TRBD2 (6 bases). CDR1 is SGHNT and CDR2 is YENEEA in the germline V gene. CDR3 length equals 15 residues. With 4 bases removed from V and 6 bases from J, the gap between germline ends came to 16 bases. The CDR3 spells CASSSVTVRGNEQFF. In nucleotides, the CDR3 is TGTGCCAGCAGCTCGGTCACGGTGCGGGGCAATGAGCAGTTCTTC.

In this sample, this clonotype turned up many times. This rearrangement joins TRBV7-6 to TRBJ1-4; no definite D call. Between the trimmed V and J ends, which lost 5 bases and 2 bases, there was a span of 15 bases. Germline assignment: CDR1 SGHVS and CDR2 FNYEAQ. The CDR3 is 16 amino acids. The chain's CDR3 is CASSLRMMATNEKLFF. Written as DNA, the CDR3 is TGTGCCAGCAGCCTACGTATGATGGCTACTAATGAAAAACTGTTTTTT. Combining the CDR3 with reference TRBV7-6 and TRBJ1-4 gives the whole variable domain GAGVSQSPRYKVTKRGQDVALRCDPISGHVSLYWYRQALGQGPEFLTYFNYEAQQDKSGLPNDRFSAERPEGSISTLTIQRTEQRDSAMYRCASSLRMMATNEKLFFGSGTQLSVL.

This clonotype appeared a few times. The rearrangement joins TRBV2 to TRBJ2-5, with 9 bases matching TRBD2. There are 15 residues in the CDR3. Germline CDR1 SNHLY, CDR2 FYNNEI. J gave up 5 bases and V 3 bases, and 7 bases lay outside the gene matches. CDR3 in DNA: TGTGCCAGCAGTGAGTGGGCTAGCGGGGACGAGACCCAGTACTTC. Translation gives CASSEWASGDETQYF.

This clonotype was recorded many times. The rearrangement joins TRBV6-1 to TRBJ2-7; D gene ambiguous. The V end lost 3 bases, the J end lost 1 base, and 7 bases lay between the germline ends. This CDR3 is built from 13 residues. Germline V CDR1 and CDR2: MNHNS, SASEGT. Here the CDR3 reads CASSDYSSYEQYV. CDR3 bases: TGTGCCAGCAGTGACTACAGTTCCTACGAGCAGTACGTC.

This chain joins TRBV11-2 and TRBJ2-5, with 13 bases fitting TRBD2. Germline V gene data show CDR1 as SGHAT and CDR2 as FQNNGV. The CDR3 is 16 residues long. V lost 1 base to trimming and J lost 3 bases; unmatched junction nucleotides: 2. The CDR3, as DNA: TGTGCCAGCAGCTTAGGTGGACTAGCGGGGGAAGAGACCCAGTACTTC. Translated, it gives CASSLGGLAGEETQYF.

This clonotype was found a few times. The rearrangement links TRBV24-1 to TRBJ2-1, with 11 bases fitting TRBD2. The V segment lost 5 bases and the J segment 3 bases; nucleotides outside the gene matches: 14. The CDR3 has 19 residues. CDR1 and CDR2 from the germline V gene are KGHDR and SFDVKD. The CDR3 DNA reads TGTGCCACCAGTGGAACGACTAGCGGGGCTACCAGGATCTACAATGAGCAGTTCTTC. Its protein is CATSGTTSGATRIYNEQFF.